This passage covers 18 T cell receptor beta chains from one sample sequenced in a study of a mutant IDH1 vaccine in newly diagnosed glioma. Time point given: week 35, safety follow-up. Doses of 300 ug of mutant IDH1 20-mer peptide were given with topical imiquimod. No antigen has been identified for these receptors. TCRdb's table, derived via immunoSEQ multiplex PCR, lists solely in-frame clones and lacks some. The sample holds some 45,000 clones; approximately 80% are singletons and the top ten take about 4.6%. This material consisted of PBMCs, taken from a glioma patient whose treatment included an IDH1 peptide vaccine. These receptors all stem from a woman aged 50 to 65 with glioma.

This clone was observed a handful of times. The rearrangement joins TRBV2 to TRBJ1-1; 8 bases align to TRBD1. Trimming cost V 6 bases and J 1 base; bases outside gene matches: 1. The CDR3 has 13 amino acids. Germline CDR1 and CDR2: SNHLY and FYNNEI. CDR3 in amino acids: CASRGQGNTEAFF. For the CDR3, the DNA is TGTGCCAGCAGAGGACAGGGGAACACTGAAGCTTTCTTT.

This sequence joins TRBV4-1 and TRBJ2-5; TRBD2 matches 9 bases. The CDR3 is 16 amino acids. Looked up from germline, CDR1 is MGHRA and CDR2 is YSYEKL. Unmatched junction bases numbered 8, after V lost 0 bases and J lost 6 bases. The CDR3 DNA reads TGCGCCAGCAGCCAAGATCAGCGGGGGGCCCCGCAGACCCAGTACTTC. The encoded protein is CASSQDQRGAPQTQYF.

In its sample, this clone was seen once. The rearrangement links TRBV5-1 to TRBJ1-4; D not certain. The germline V gene has CDR1 SGHRS and CDR2 YFSETQ. The CDR3 is 15 residues long. Trimming shortened V by 0 bases and J by 7 bases, and 13 bases separated the two germline ends. This CDR3 reads CASSLESVRGEKLFF. The CDR3 nucleotides are TGCGCCAGCAGCTTGGAGTCCGTCCGGGGTGAAAAACTGTTTTTT.

The chain combines TRBV19 with TRBJ1-1; the D is unclear. Germline values: CDR1 LNHDA, CDR2 SQIVND (reference sequence). Trimming removed 2 bases at V and 7 bases at J, with 8 bases between. The CDR3 consists of 12 residues. The CDR3, as DNA: TGTGCCAGTAGTATAACGGGCGTTGAAGCTTTCTTT. The encoded protein is CASSITGVEAFF.

In this sample, this clone turned up a few times. The chain uses TRBV28 and TRBJ1-5, with TRBD1 matching over 11 bases. CDR1 and CDR2 from the germline V gene are MDHEN and SYDVKM. The CDR3 totals 13 residues. Trimming cost V 8 bases and J 5 bases; bases outside gene matches: 2. CDR3 coding DNA: TGTGCCAGCGGACAGGGGGCGCATCAGCCCCAGCATTTT. Its translation: CASGQGAHQPQHF. Supplemented by reference TRBV28 and TRBJ1-5, the full variable domain reads DVKVTQSSRYLVKRTGEKVFLECVQDMDHENMFWYRQDPGLGLRLIYFSYDVKMKEKGDIPEGYSVSREKKERFSLILESASTNQTSMYLCASGQGAHQPQHFGDGTRLSIL.

The genes are TRBV27 and TRBJ1-5; 8 positions match TRBD1. V was clipped by 5 bases and J by 6 bases; unmatched bases: 9. The CDR3 consists of 15 residues. Germline V gene sequence: CDR1 MNHEY, CDR2 SMNVEV (reference sequence). This chain's CDR3 is CASSKTGEEIQPQHF. Here the CDR3 DNA reads TGTGCCAGCAGTAAGACAGGGGAAGAGATTCAGCCCCAGCATTTT.

The chain combines TRBV2 with TRBJ2-7; 9 bases map to TRBD1. This CDR3 contains 14 residues. Germline values: CDR1 SNHLY, CDR2 FYNNEI. J gave up 3 bases and V 6 bases, and 6 bases lay outside the gene matches. CDR3 loop: CASRDRDRVYEQYF. Written as DNA, the CDR3 is TGTGCCAGCAGAGACCGGGACAGGGTCTACGAGCAGTACTTC. Full variable domain (missing parts from reference TRBV2 and TRBJ2-7): EPEVTQTPSHQVTQMGQEVILRCVPISNHLYFYWYRQILGQKVEFLVSFYNNEISEKSEIFDDQFSVERPDGSNFTLKIRSTKLEDSAMYFCASRDRDRVYEQYFGPGTRLTVT.

This chain joins TRBV6-1 and TRBJ1-1; D perhaps matches TRBD1 (5 bases). Germline loops: CDR1 MNHNS, CDR2 SASEGT. The CDR3 extends over 14 amino acids. Between the trimmed V and J ends, which lost 10 bases and 1 base, there was a span of 16 bases. In nucleotides, the CDR3 is TGTGCCACCGTGACAGCTTCTAAGAACACTGAAGCTTTCTTT. Translating it yields CATVTASKNTEAFF.

The rearrangement uses TRBV5-5 and TRBJ1-5; perhaps TRBD1 as D (5 bases). With 4 bases removed from V and 1 base from J, the gap between germline ends came to 12 bases. Germline V gene data show CDR1 as SGHKS and CDR2 as YYEKEE (reference sequence). This CDR3 has 15 amino acids. The DNA of the CDR3 is TGTGCCAGCAGCCCGGACACGAACAGCAATCAGCCCCAGCATTTT. As protein: CASSPDTNSNQPQHF.

The chain links TRBV6-1 to TRBJ2-2; D is undetermined. This CDR3 comprises 15 residues. Trimming took off 2 bases at V and 6 bases at J, with 13 bases between the two ends. Germline V gives CDR1 MNHNS, CDR2 SASEGT. CDR3 sequence: CASSEQPMPAGELFF. As DNA, the CDR3 is TGTGCCAGCAGTGAACAGCCGATGCCGGCCGGGGAGCTGTTTTTT.

The chain has TRBV7-2 and TRBJ1-2; 8 positions agree with TRBD1. Losses at the gene ends were 5 bases for V and 2 bases for J; bases not matched to a gene: 10. This CDR3 has 16 amino acids. Looked up from germline, CDR1 is SGHTA and CDR2 is FQGNSA. The CDR3 loop reads CASSNRGGRVNYGYTF. The DNA for the CDR3 is TGTGCCAGCAGCAACAGGGGGGGAAGGGTCAACTATGGCTACACCTTC.

The rearrangement joins TRBV13 to TRBJ2-1; maybe TRBD1 (8 bases). There are 14 residues in the CDR3. The germline V and J ends were trimmed by 7 bases and 9 bases, with 19 bases remaining between them. Germline V CDR1 and CDR2: PRHDT, FYEKMQ (reference sequence). The chain's CDR3 is CASTLPDREGEQFF. Here the CDR3 DNA reads TGTGCCAGCACCTTGCCGGACAGGGAGGGTGAGCAGTTCTTC.

The V and J genes are TRBV28 and TRBJ1-5, with 7 bases aligning to TRBD1. The CDR3 is 15 amino acids. V lost 8 bases to trimming and J lost 3 bases; unmatched junction nucleotides: 10. Germline V gene sequence: CDR1 MDHEN, CDR2 SYDVKM. Written as DNA, the CDR3 is TGTGCCAGCGTTCAAGAGGGACAGTACAATCAGCCCCAGCATTTT. Its protein is CASVQEGQYNQPQHF.

The CDR3 region has the DNA TGTGCCAGTAGCCACAGGGTCACCGGGGAGCTGTTTTTT. As protein: CASSHRVTGELFF. The chain is built from TRBV19 and TRBJ2-2; D perhaps matches TRBD1 (6 bases). The CDR3 contains 13 residues. Germline V gene data show CDR1 as LNHDA and CDR2 as SQIVND (reference sequence). V was pared by 6 bases and J by 4 bases, with 9 bases between.

This chain joins TRBV6-5 and TRBJ1-6, with 10 bases fitting TRBD1. This CDR3 is 14 amino acids long. V shed 6 bases, J shed 9 bases, and the junction held 5 bases outside the gene matches. From germline, CDR1 is MNHEY and CDR2 SVGAGI. CDR3 protein: CASRSGQGGSPLHF. CDR3 nucleotide sequence: TGTGCCAGCAGATCCGGACAGGGGGGTTCACCCCTCCACTTT.

V is TRBV19 and J is TRBJ1-4; TRBD1 agrees at 11 bases. The V gene end was trimmed by 6 bases and the J gene end by 7 bases; junction bases not matched to a gene: 7. CDR1 and CDR2 (germline): LNHDA, SQIVND (reference sequence). The CDR3 extends over 15 amino acids. CDR3 loop: CASSGQGASGEKLFF. DNA of the CDR3: TGTGCCAGTAGCGGACAGGGGGCGTCAGGTGAAAAACTGTTTTTT. Full variable domain (outside the CDR3, taken from reference TRBV19 and TRBJ1-4): DGGITQSPKYLFRKEGQNVTLSCEQNLNHDAMYWYRQDPGQGLRLIYYSQIVNDFQKGDIAEGYSVSREKKESFPLTVTSAQKNPTAFYLCASSGQGASGEKLFFGSGTQLSVL.

A remark on this clone: The germline gene is not matched at one end of the junction; a read error may be the cause. This chain links TRBV4-3 with TRBJ1-2; 9 bases align to TRBD1. The germline gives CDR1 LGHNA, CDR2 YSLEER. This CDR3 has 14 residues. CDR3 residues: CASSQGGTGNTFAF. DNA for the CDR3: TGCGCCAGCAGCCAAGGCGGGACAGGGAACACTTTCGCCTTC.

The rearrangement uses TRBV27 and TRBJ1-6, with D hard to call. This CDR3 is 13 amino acids long. CDR1 MNHEY and CDR2 SMNVEV come from the germline V gene (reference sequence). Deletions cut 0 bases from V and 7 bases from J, with 4 bases between. The CDR3, as DNA: TGTGCCAGCAGTTTATCACGGAATTCACCCCTCCACTTT. The encoded protein is CASSLSRNSPLHF.